The clone carrying this T cell receptor beta chain was counted ten times or more. This CDR3 is 14 amino acids long. The germline CDR1 and CDR2 sequences are KGHDR and SFDVKD. The V gene end was trimmed by 4 bases and the J gene end by 1 base; junction bases not matched to a gene: 3. These data belong to a study of T-cell reconstitution after alpha-beta-depleted transplantation in children. TCRbeta library preparation incorporated unique molecular identifiers. Using its own MiXCR run on the PCR reads, TCRdb lists one record per CDR3 protein. The data show roughly 200,000 distinct CDR3 sequences, less than 15% seen once.

The source of this sequence is a human donor who donated a stem cell graft to a child with acute lymphoblastic leukemia. This sequence joins TRBV24-1 and TRBJ2-7; TRBD1 aligns across 7 bases. The material sequenced was PBMCs from the stem cell graft donor, taken from the stem cell graft. The CDR3 loop reads CATSEATGSYEQYF. In DNA, the CDR3 is TGTGCCACCAGTGAGGCGACAGGGTCCTACGAGCAGTACTTC.